Each of the 13 T cell receptor beta chains below was sequenced from the same sample in a study of Tregs in tolerant kidney transplant recipients (dated by TCRdb to about 2019). The library came from the immunoSEQ multiplex PCR assay. The table was pulled from immuneACCESS by TCRdb, which kept in-frame rearrangements only. Such tables lose some clones; where checked, under half of the loss comes from unresolved V genes, and the rest has no known cause. Recorded for this sample are some 90,000 clones; about 92% of them occurred a single time. Jointly, the top ten make up 4.7% of the sample. The source material was CD8+ T cells from blood. The receptors here all came from a human donor in good health.

The chain employs TRBV29-1 and TRBJ1-1; unclear D gene. V lost 6 bases to trimming and J lost 8 bases, with 10 bases between them. The CDR3 extends over 10 amino acids. The V gene's germline CDR1 is SQVTM and CDR2 ANQGSEA. CDR3 residues: CSVVLGEAFF. The CDR3 nucleotides are TGCAGCGTGGTTTTGGGGGAAGCTTTCTTT.

This chain links TRBV6-6 with TRBJ2-7; 8 bases match TRBD1. The germline CDR1 and CDR2 sequences are MNHNY and SVGAGI (reference sequence). The CDR3 sequence is 14 residues long. V lost 4 bases, J lost 7 bases, and 9 bases stayed unmatched. The CDR3 DNA sequence: TGTGCCAGCAGTTCGACAGGGGATAAGGATGAGCAGTACTTC. Its translation is CASSSTGDKDEQYF.

The chain has TRBV4-1 and TRBJ2-1; D uncertain. V lost 0 bases, J lost 10 bases, and 10 bases lay in between. This CDR3 region has 13 residues. In germline, CDR1 is MGHRA, CDR2 YSYEKL. The CDR3 loop is CASSQDRVTEQFF. The CDR3 DNA reads as TGCGCCAGCAGCCAAGACCGGGTGACCGAGCAGTTCTTC.

Regarding this clone: The junction departs from the called germline gene at one end, perhaps through a read error. This chain joins TRBV7-7 and TRBJ2-2; D unresolved. CDR1 and CDR2 (germline): SSHAT, FNYEAQ (reference sequence). The CDR3 has 16 residues. The CDR3 region is CASSLNRMANTGELFF. Written as DNA, the CDR3 is TGTGCTAGCAGCTTAAACCGAATGGCCAACACCGGGGAGCTGTTTTTT. Full variable domain (rest looked up from reference TRBV7-7 and TRBJ2-2): GAGVSQSPRYKVTKRGQDVTLRCDPISSHATLYWYQQALGQGPEFLTYFNYEAQPDKSGLPSDRFSAERPEGSISTLTIQRTEQRDSAMYRCASSLNRMANTGELFFGEGSRLTVL.

This chain joins TRBV14 and TRBJ2-2; D is uncertain. The V end lost 1 base, the J end lost 0 bases, and 12 bases lay between the germline ends. The germline CDR1 and CDR2 sequences are SGHDN and FVKESK. The CDR3 has 17 residues. The CDR3 DNA reads TGTGCCAGCAGCCAAGTAACAGAAGAATCGAACACCGGGGAGCTGTTTTTT. It yields the protein CASSQVTEESNTGELFF.

This chain links TRBV5-4 with TRBJ2-3; 14 bases align to TRBD2. The ends lost 2 bases at V and 6 bases at J; junction bases unmatched: 14. The CDR3 extends over 19 amino acids. Germline values: CDR1 SGHNT, CDR2 YYREEE (reference sequence). CDR3 nucleotides: TGTGCCAGCAGCTTTTCCGGGACTAGCGGGAGCCCTCCCAGGGATACGCAGTATTTT. Translated, it gives CASSFSGTSGSPPRDTQYF. The variable domain in full, with the rest retrieved from reference TRBV5-4 and TRBJ2-3, is ETGVTQSPTHLIKTRGQQVTLRCSSQSGHNTVSWYQQALGQGPQFIFQYYREEENGRGNFPPRFSGLQFPNYSSELNVNALELDDSALYLCASSFSGTSGSPPRDTQYFGPGTRLTVL.

The chain has TRBV2 and TRBJ1-2, with no clear D. Trimming removed 2 bases at V and 1 base at J, with 20 bases between. The CDR3 length is 18 residues. Germline V gives CDR1 SNHLY, CDR2 FYNNEI. The CDR3 DNA follows: TGTGCCAGCAGTGAAACTTCCCAGCTCGGGTGGAATAACTATGGCTACACCTTC. Amino acids: CASSETSQLGWNNYGYTF.

This clone was seen a single time. CDR3 loop: CASSEETGGNQPQHF. The DNA of the CDR3 is TGTGCCAGCAGTGAAGAAACAGGGGGGAATCAGCCCCAGCATTTT. This chain uses TRBV6-1 with TRBJ1-5; 8 positions match TRBD1. V lost 1 base and J lost 4; bases outside the gene matches: 3. Germline CDR1 MNHNS, CDR2 SASEGT. The CDR3 is 15 amino acids.

This clone was counted a single time. The chain carries TRBV9 and TRBJ2-3; D might be TRBD1 (5 bases). Germline CDR1 reads SGDLS; CDR2 reads YYNGEE. Trimming pared 0 bases from V and 0 bases from J, leaving 8 bases between. The CDR3 length is 15 residues. CDR3: CASSVVDTSTDTQYF. CDR3 bases: TGTGCCAGCAGCGTAGTGGACACTAGCACAGATACGCAGTATTTT. Combining the CDR3 with reference TRBV9 and TRBJ2-3 gives the whole variable domain DSGVTQTPKHLITATGQRVTLRCSPRSGDLSVYWYQQSLDQGLQFLIQYYNGEERAKGNILERFSAQQFPDLHSELNLSSLELGDSALYFCASSVVDTSTDTQYFGPGTRLTVL.

The gene calls are TRBV5-1 and TRBJ1-1; possible D gene TRBD1, 5 bases. Germline V gene sequence: CDR1 SGHRS, CDR2 YFSETQ. Trimming removed 2 bases at V and 0 bases at J, with 8 bases between. This CDR3 is built from 14 residues. CDR3 residues: CASSLRGMNTEAFF. The CDR3 region has the DNA TGCGCCAGCAGCTTACGGGGGATGAACACTGAAGCTTTCTTT. Variable domain in full (rest from reference TRBV5-1 and TRBJ1-1): KAGVTQTPRYLIKTRGQQVTLSCSPISGHRSVSWYQQTPGQGLQFLFEYFSETQRNKGNFPGRFSGRQFSNSRSEMNVSTLELGDSALYLCASSLRGMNTEAFFGQGTRLTVV.

The V and J genes are TRBV4-2 and TRBJ2-1; TRBD2 matches at 7 bases. The length of the CDR3 is 14 residues. Looked up from germline, CDR1 is LGHNA and CDR2 is YNFKEQ. The V segment lost 0 bases and the J segment 7 bases; nucleotides outside the gene matches: 3. The CDR3 sequence is CASSQESGMNEQFF. The CDR3, as DNA: TGTGCCAGCAGCCAAGAAAGCGGGATGAATGAGCAGTTCTTC.

This clone has just one count. This chain links TRBV4-1 with TRBJ1-1; D gene unclear. Germline V gene data show CDR1 as MGHRA and CDR2 as YSYEKL. CDR3 length equals 13 residues. V lost 5 bases, J lost 4 bases, and 11 bases lay in between. The CDR3 DNA is TGCGCCAGCAGCTGGGCGGTTGGCACTGAAGCTTTCTTT. Translation gives CASSWAVGTEAFF.

The rearrangement links TRBV4-1 to TRBJ2-5; D possibly matches TRBD1 or TRBD2 (5 bases each). CDR1 is MGHRA and CDR2 is YSYEKL in the germline V gene. Trimming removed 4 bases from V and 5 bases from J, with 8 bases in between. This CDR3 contains 12 residues. Here the CDR3 DNA reads TGCGCCAGCAGCCTCGAGGGGGAGACCCAGTACTTC. It encodes CASSLEGETQYF.